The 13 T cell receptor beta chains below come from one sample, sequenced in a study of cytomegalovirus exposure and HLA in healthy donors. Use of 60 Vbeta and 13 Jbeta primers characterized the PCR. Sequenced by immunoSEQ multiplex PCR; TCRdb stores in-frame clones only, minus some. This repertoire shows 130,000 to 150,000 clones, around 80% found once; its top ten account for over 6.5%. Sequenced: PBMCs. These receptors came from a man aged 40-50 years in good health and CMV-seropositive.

This CDR3 reads CASSLALGSSYEQYF. In DNA form, the CDR3 reads TGTGCCAGCAGCTTGGCCCTCGGGAGCTCCTACGAGCAGTACTTC. This rearrangement joins TRBV5-4 to TRBJ2-7, with a possible D match to TRBD2 (6 bases). Trimming left V 0 bases short and J 0 bases short, with 10 bases between. The CDR3 is made up of 15 amino acids. Per germline, CDR1 SGHNT and CDR2 YYREEE (reference sequence).

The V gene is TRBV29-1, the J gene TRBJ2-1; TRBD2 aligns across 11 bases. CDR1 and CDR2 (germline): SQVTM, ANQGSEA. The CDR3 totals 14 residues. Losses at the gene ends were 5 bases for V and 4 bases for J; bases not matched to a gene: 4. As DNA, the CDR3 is TGCAGCGTTCCCGGGACTAGCGGTTACAATGAGCAGTTCTTC. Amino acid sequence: CSVPGTSGYNEQFF.

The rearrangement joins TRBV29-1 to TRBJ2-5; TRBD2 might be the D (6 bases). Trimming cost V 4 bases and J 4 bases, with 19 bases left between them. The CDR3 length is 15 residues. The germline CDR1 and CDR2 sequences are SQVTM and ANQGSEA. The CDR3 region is CSVGRRRVVGETQYF. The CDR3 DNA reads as TGCAGCGTTGGGAGAAGGAGGGTGGTGGGAGAGACCCAGTACTTC.

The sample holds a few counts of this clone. The CDR3 here is CAIRGGLDNQPQHF. The CDR3 nucleotides are TGTGCCATCAGGGGGGGGTTGGATAATCAGCCCCAGCATTTT. The rearrangement joins TRBV10-3 to TRBJ1-5; TRBD1 is a possible D gene (5 bases). Germline V gene sequence: CDR1 ENHRY, CDR2 SYGVKD. The CDR3 spans 14 residues. The V end was cut by 6 bases, the J end by 4 bases, with 13 bases between.

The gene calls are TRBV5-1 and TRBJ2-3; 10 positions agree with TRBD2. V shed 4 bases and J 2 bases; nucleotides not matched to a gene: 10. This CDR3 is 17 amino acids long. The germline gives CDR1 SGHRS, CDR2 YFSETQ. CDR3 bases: TGCGCCAGCAGCCGCGGTTTTACTAGCGGGGCCACAGATACGCAGTATTTT. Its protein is CASSRGFTSGATDTQYF.

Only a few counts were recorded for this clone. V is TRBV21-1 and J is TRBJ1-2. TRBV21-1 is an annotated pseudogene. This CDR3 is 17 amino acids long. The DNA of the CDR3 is TGTGCCAGCAGCAAAGGGGGGGGGAAGGGGCTGTGCTATGGCTACACCTTC. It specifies CASSKGGGKGLCYGYTF.

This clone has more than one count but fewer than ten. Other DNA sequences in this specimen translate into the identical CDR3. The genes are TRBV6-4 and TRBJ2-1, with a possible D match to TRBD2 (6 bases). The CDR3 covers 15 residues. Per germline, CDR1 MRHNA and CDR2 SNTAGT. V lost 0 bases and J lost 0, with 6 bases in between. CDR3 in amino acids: CASSDSSGSYNEQFF. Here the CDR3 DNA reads TGTGCCAGCAGTGACTCTAGCGGCTCCTACAATGAGCAGTTCTTC.

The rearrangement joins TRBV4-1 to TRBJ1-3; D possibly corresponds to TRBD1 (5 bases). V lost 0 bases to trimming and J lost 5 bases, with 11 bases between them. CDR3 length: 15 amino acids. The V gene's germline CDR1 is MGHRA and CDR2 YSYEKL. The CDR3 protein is CASSQDQNRRNTIYF. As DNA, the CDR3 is TGCGCCAGCAGCCAAGATCAAAACAGGAGAAACACCATATATTTT.

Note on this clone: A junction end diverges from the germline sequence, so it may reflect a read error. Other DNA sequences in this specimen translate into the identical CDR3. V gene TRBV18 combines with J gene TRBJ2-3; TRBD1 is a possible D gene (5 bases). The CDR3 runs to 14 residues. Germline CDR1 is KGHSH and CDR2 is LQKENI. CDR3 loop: CASSPQGNTDTQYF. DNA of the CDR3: TGTGCCAGCTCACCCCAGGGTAACACAGATACGCAATATTTT. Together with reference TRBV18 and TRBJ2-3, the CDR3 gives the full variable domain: NAGVMQNPRHLVRRRGQEARLRCSPMKGHSHVYWYRQLPEEGLKFMVYLQKENIIDESGMPKERFSAEFPKEGPSILRIQQVVRGDSAAYFCASSPQGNTDTQYFGPGTRLTVL.

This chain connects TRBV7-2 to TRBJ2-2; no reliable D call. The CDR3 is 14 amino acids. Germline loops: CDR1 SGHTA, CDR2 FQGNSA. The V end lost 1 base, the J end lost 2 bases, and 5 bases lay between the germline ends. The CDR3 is CASSLGGNTGELFF. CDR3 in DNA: TGTGCCAGCAGCTTAGGCGGCAACACCGGGGAGCTGTTTTTT.

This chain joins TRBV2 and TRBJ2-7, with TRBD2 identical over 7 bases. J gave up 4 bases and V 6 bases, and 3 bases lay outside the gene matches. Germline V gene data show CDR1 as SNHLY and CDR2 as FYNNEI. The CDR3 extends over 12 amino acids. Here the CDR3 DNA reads TGTGCCAGCAGGGGAGGGGAGTACGAGCAGTACTTC. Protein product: CASRGGEYEQYF.

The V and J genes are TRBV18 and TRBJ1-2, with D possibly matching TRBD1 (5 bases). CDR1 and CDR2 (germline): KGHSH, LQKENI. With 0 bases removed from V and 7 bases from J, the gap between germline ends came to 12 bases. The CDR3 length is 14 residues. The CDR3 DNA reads TGTGCCAGCTCACCACCGTATAACAGGATTGGCTACACCTTC. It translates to CASSPPYNRIGYTF.

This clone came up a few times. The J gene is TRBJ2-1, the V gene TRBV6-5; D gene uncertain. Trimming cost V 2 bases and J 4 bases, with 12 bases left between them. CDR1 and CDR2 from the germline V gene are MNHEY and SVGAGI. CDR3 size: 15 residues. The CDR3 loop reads CASSYNSVRYNEQFF. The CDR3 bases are TGTGCCAGCAGTTACAATAGTGTTCGGTACAATGAGCAGTTCTTC.